The 12 T cell receptor beta chains given below trace back to one sample, sequenced in a study of cytomegalovirus exposure and HLA in healthy donors. PCR used 60 Vbeta primers and 13 Jbeta primers. The data were produced by immunoSEQ multiplex PCR, yet TCRdb's version contains in-frame clones alone and is incomplete. The data hold about 170,000 clones, with approximately 79% observed a single time. Specimen: PBMCs. Receptors were obtained from a man in his forties in good health and CMV-seropositive.

The chain combines TRBV7-2 with TRBJ1-1, with D unclear. The CDR3 covers 13 residues. Trimming stripped 1 base from V and 8 bases from J, with 11 bases between. CDR1 is SGHTA and CDR2 is FQGNSA in the germline V gene. CDR3 loop: CASSLGALVEAFF. The CDR3 DNA sequence: TGTGCCAGCAGCTTAGGAGCCTTGGTCGAAGCTTTCTTT.

The chain uses TRBV6-6 and TRBJ2-7; tentatively, D is TRBD1 (6 bases). CDR3 length: 13 amino acids. The germline V gene has CDR1 MNHNY and CDR2 SVGAGI (reference sequence). V was pared by 7 bases and J by 7 bases, with 17 bases between. The DNA of the CDR3 is TGTGCCAGCAAAACCGACCTCAGGGGTGAGCAGTACTTC. Translated: CASKTDLRGEQYF.

For this clone: The junction and the germline gene differ at one end; a read error may be behind it. The rearrangement uses TRBV7-9 and TRBJ2-2; 8 bases fit TRBD2. The germline V gene has CDR1 SEHNR and CDR2 FQNEAQ (reference sequence). The CDR3 extends over 17 amino acids. This chain's CDR3 is CSSSQGRGGANTGELFF. In nucleotides, the CDR3 is TGTTCCAGCAGCCAAGGTCGGGGGGGCGCGAACACCGGGGAGCTGTTTTTT.

V usage is TRBV29-1 and J usage is TRBJ2-5; 8 nucleotides match TRBD1. The CDR3 spans 13 residues. Germline V lookup: CDR1 SQVTM, CDR2 ANQGSEA. J was trimmed by 5 bases and V by 6 bases; bases with no gene match: 8. CDR3 residues: CSVELRGRETQYF. The CDR3 DNA reads as TGCAGCGTGGAACTCAGGGGGCGGGAGACCCAGTACTTC.

There are a few counts of this clone. The rearrangement uses TRBV12-5 and TRBJ2-7; D possibly corresponds to TRBD1 (6 bases). Between the trimmed V and J ends, which lost 6 bases and 2 bases, there was a span of 14 bases. There are 14 residues in the CDR3. CDR1 LGHNT and CDR2 FRNRAP come from the germline V gene. CDR3 sequence: CASGPDSRTYEQYF. CDR3 bases: TGTGCTAGTGGGCCGGACAGCCGCACCTACGAGCAGTACTTC.

This chain links TRBV27 with TRBJ2-1; D is unclear. V lost 4 bases and J lost 0, with 13 bases in between. The CDR3 consists of 16 residues. Germline loops: CDR1 MNHEY, CDR2 SMNVEV (reference sequence). Written as DNA, the CDR3 is TGTGCCAGCAGTTCATTACAGCCCTACTCCTACAATGAGCAGTTCTTC. Its protein product is CASSSLQPYSYNEQFF.

The CDR3 here is CASSLSGGDTDTQYF. Here the CDR3 DNA reads TGCGCCAGCAGTTTGAGCGGGGGGGACACAGATACGCAGTATTTT. This rearrangement joins TRBV5-1 to TRBJ2-3; 10 bases fit TRBD2. CDR1 SGHRS and CDR2 YFSETQ come from the germline V gene. With V trimmed by 5 bases and J by 2 bases, 5 bases remained unmatched. This CDR3 spans 15 amino acids.

This chain joins TRBV4-2 and TRBJ1-3, with a tentative D call TRBD1 (5 bases). The CDR3 is 16 residues long. Between the trimmed V and J ends, which lost 1 base and 4 bases, there was a span of 14 bases. From germline, CDR1 is LGHNA and CDR2 YNFKEQ. CDR3: CASSQGEKGSGNTIYF. In DNA, the CDR3 is TGTGCCAGCAGCCAAGGCGAAAAGGGGTCCGGAAACACCATATATTTT.

The rearrangement joins TRBV6-5 to TRBJ1-1; D possibly corresponds to TRBD1 (6 bases). V lost 2 bases and J 4 bases, leaving 17 bases between the germline ends. This CDR3 has 16 amino acids. Germline CDR1 is MNHEY and CDR2 is SVGAGI. The CDR3 here is CASSYEATGLSTEAFF. CDR3 DNA: TGTGCCAGCAGTTACGAAGCAACAGGGTTGAGCACTGAAGCTTTCTTT.

About this clone itself: The same CDR3 can be traced to other DNA sequences in this sample. The CDR3 reads CASSLAGSSYEQYF. CDR3 coding DNA: TGTGCCAGCAGCTTAGCTGGTAGCTCCTACGAGCAGTACTTC. This sequence joins TRBV13 and TRBJ2-7, with D hard to call. Trimming removed 1 base from V and 0 bases from J, with 7 bases in between. Germline V gives CDR1 PRHDT, CDR2 FYEKMQ (reference sequence). The CDR3 covers 14 residues.

V and J are TRBV5-1 and TRBJ1-5; a weak D match, TRBD1 (5 bases). Trimming pared 0 bases from V and 8 bases from J, leaving 15 bases between. Germline values: CDR1 SGHRS, CDR2 YFSETQ. There are 15 residues in the CDR3. The CDR3 loop reads CASSLDGALGEPQHF. CDR3 in DNA: TGCGCCAGCAGCTTGGATGGGGCCCTAGGGGAGCCCCAGCATTTT.

The chain recombines TRBV7-3 with TRBJ1-2; D not resolved. This CDR3 region has 14 residues. V shed 4 bases and J shed 4 bases, with 13 bases lying between them. Per the germline V gene, CDR1 is SGHTA and CDR2 is FQGTGA. DNA of the CDR3: TGTGCCAGCAGCTATGGCACTGAGGGCTATGGCTACACCTTC. It is translated as CASSYGTEGYGYTF.